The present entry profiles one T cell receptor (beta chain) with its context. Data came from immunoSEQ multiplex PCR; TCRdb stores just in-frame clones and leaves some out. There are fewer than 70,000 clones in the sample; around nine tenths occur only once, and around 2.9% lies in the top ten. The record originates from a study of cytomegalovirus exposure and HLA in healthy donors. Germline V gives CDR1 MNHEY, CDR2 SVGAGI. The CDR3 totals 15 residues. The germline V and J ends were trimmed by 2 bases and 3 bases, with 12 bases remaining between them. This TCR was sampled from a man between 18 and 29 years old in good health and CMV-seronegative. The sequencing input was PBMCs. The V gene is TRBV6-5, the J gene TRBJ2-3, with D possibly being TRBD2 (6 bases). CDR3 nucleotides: TGTGCCAGCAGTTACCGCGCGGGGCCGACAGATACGCAGTATTTT. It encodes CASSYRAGPTDTQYF.